This T cell receptor (beta chain) comes out of a study of T cell clones after liver transplantation. Here immunoSEQ multiplex PCR was the method, and the copy in TCRdb shows in-frame clones only, minus some. The sample records more than 65,000 clones, roughly 90% being singletons. CDR1 is SQVTM and CDR2 is ANQGSEA in the germline V gene. CDR3 length equals 14 residues. Trimming took 7 bases from V and 5 from J, leaving 20 bases between them. This specimen consisted of CD4+ T cells from blood, obtained before liver transplant. The J gene is TRBJ1-1, the V gene TRBV29-1; D is uncertain. This clonotype was obtained from a human donor who received a liver transplant. CDR3 protein: CSGQGTDFGTEAFF. In DNA, the CDR3 is TGCAGCGGCCAAGGTACAGATTTCGGGACTGAAGCTTTCTTT.